This T cell receptor beta chain is drawn from a study of cytomegalovirus exposure and HLA in healthy donors. This clone has a single count. No antigen is known for it. The study's findings and limits: TCR beta sequences reportedly predicted the HLA-A and HLA-B alleles of most subjects accurately. Specificity of a few CMV-associated chains for CMV antigens was verified in vitro. Per published reports, the classifier diagnosed cytomegalovirus status with high specificity and sensitivity. Cytomegalovirus association was assigned to 170 or so TCR beta chains.

The PCR was carried out with 60 Vbeta primers and 13 Jbeta primers. Assay used: immunoSEQ multiplex PCR; TCRdb lists only in-frame clones, some missing. Here the sample spans 200,000 to 300,000 clones, around four fifths being singletons. Trimming stripped 0 bases from V and 3 bases from J, with 12 bases between. The CDR3 covers 15 residues. CDR1 LGHNA and CDR2 YNFKEQ come from the germline V gene. The sequencing input was PBMCs. The receptor was derived from a middle-aged woman in good health and CMV-seropositive. The chain has TRBV4-2 and TRBJ2-7; D remains ambiguous. CDR3 protein: CASSQDISYVYEQYF. In nucleotides, the CDR3 is TGTGCCAGCAGCCAAGATATCTCTTATGTCTACGAGCAGTACTTC.